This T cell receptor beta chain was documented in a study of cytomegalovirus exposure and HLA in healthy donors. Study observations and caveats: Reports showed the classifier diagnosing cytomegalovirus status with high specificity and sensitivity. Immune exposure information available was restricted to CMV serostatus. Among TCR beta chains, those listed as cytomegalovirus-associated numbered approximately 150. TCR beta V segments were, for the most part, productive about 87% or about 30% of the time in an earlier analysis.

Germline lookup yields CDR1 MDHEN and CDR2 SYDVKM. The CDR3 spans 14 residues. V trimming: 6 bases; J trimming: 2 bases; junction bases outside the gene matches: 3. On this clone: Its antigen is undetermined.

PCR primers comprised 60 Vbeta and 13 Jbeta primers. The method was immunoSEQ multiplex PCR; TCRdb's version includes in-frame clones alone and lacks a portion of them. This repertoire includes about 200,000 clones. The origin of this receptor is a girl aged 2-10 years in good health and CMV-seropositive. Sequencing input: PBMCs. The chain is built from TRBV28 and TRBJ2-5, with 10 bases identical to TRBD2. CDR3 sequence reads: CASSGLAEQETQYF. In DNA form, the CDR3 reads TGTGCCAGCAGCGGACTAGCGGAACAAGAGACCCAGTACTTC.